This is a list of T cell receptor beta chains from one sample in a study of T-cell reconstitution after alpha-beta-depleted transplantation in children. TCRdb reprocessed the PCR reads via MiXCR and lists one record per CDR3 protein. The table records a few hundred thousand distinct CDR3 sequences, about 18% of them present only once. This specimen was PBMCs from the stem cell graft donor, taken from the stem cell graft. The origin of the receptors is a human donor who donated a stem cell graft to a child with acute lymphoblastic leukemia. Both conserved end residues are trimmed from each CDR3. Fields, in order: V gene, clone size, D gene, J gene, CDR3 protein. The D gene is left open where the match is weak. The listing skips clone size in some rows; elsewhere it reads once, few, many or a size class.

>TRBV5-1|.|.|TRBJ2-7
ASSLNSLDRYEQY
>TRBV20-1|.|.|TRBJ2-7
SALPRYMSYYEQY
>TRBV4-1|few|.|TRBJ1-4
ASSAGEGGVEKLF
>TRBV20-1|.|.|TRBJ2-6
SARVTSGANVLT
>TRBV29-1|few|.|TRBJ2-1
SVVGQAFNEQF
>TRBV4-1|.|.|TRBJ2-7
ASSQPSSGYEQY
>TRBV12-3/TRBV12-4|few|TRBD1|TRBJ2-1
ASSLPGQGRNEQF
>TRBV11-2|.|.|TRBJ1-3
ASSFGVRNTIY
>TRBV9|.|TRBD2|TRBJ2-1
ASTSYRATSGAAYNEQF
>TRBV20-1|few|.|TRBJ1-2
SARDMGNYGYT
>TRBV4-1|few|.|TRBJ1-4
ASSQGFPTNEKLF
>TRBV27|few|.|TRBJ1-6
ASSLVRSNSPLH
>TRBV29-1|.|.|TRBJ1-3
SVTFSGNTIY
>TRBV20-1|.|.|TRBJ2-3
SARDSGQSTDTQY
>TRBV13|.|TRBD2|TRBJ2-1
ASRGTSGRALSNEQF
>TRBV12-3/TRBV12-4|.|.|TRBJ1-2
ASSFRSANYGYT
>TRBV27|few|TRBD2|TRBJ2-1
ASVLADEQF
>TRBV27|few|.|TRBJ2-3
ASSLLAVSGTDTQY
>TRBV11-1|few|.|TRBJ2-3
ASSEGTRGPDTQY
>TRBV24-1|many|TRBD2|TRBJ2-3
ATSDPAGSTDTQY
>TRBV20-1|once|TRBD1|TRBJ1-1
SASPSLGTGVSVAEAF
>TRBV29-1|.|.|TRBJ2-1
SVEGGSNNEQF
>TRBV27|.|.|TRBJ2-7
ASSNLLGITDEQY
>TRBV3-1|.|TRBD2|TRBJ2-1
ASSQALLAGSLNEQF
>TRBV29-1|.|.|TRBJ2-7
SVEAPTGYEQY
>TRBV5-1|few|.|TRBJ2-5
ASSLEGRRETQY
>TRBV5-1|few|TRBD1|TRBJ1-3
ASSLGTGDGNTIY
>TRBV12-3/TRBV12-4|.|.|TRBJ1-5
ASSLLSGAEQPQH
>TRBV29-1|.|.|TRBJ1-4
SVGAVKGGEKLF
>TRBV5-1|.|TRBD2|TRBJ2-7
ASSLGTSGSSTYEQY
>TRBV11-2|many|TRBD2|TRBJ2-7
ASSSTSGGYEQY
>TRBV15|.|.|TRBJ1-1
ATSSRFRNTEAF
>TRBV20-1|many|.|TRBJ1-1
SAPTVSIMNTEAF
>TRBV29-1|.|.|TRBJ1-2
SVEDLPRANGYT
>TRBV20-1|.|.|TRBJ2-3
SAREWESPQDTQY
>TRBV3-1|few|TRBD2|TRBJ2-3
ASSQDLGAGVGDTQY
>TRBV29-1|.|.|TRBJ1-1
SVRTQGGERTEAF
>TRBV7-8|.|.|TRBJ1-2
ASSPRTTNYGYT
>TRBV5-1|.|.|TRBJ1-5
ASSSGPGVNQPQH
>TRBV21-1|few|.|TRBJ1-1
ASSKLTTGTGWLTEAF
>TRBV5-5|many|TRBD1|TRBJ1-5
ASSLAGGGQPQH
>TRBV19|many|TRBD1|TRBJ2-3
ASSTSDRRTDTQY
>TRBV12-3/TRBV12-4|few|TRBD1|TRBJ1-2
ASMSGTGYRYT
>TRBV20-1|.|.|TRBJ2-4
SAREVGDAAKNIQY
>TRBV20-1|once|TRBD1|TRBJ2-7
SARDPGTGEREQY
>TRBV5-6|.|.|TRBJ1-2
ASSLPSGISYGYT
>TRBV5-1|.|.|TRBJ1-5
ASSLEGLDQPQH
>TRBV5-1|few|TRBD1|TRBJ2-1
ASSWGQGSYNEQF
>TRBV18|.|.|TRBJ1-2
ASSPGAYGYT
>TRBV20-1|.|.|TRBJ2-5
SASPTRATQY
>TRBV7-9|.|.|TRBJ2-7
ASSGTKSYEQY
>TRBV29-1|.|.|TRBJ2-2
SARMNTGELF
>TRBV29-1|.|TRBD2|TRBJ2-1
SVVGPSAGGPEEF
>TRBV7-6|.|.|TRBJ2-1
ASSRSWGKSSYNEQF